One sample yielded the 7 T cell receptor beta chains listed below, sequenced in a study of follicular helper T cells after annual influenza vaccination. This table comes from immunoSEQ multiplex PCR, and its TCRdb copy is limited to in-frame clones, with some not included. The table records around 6,200 clones, less than 90% of them present only once. The time point denotes: 2015-2016 season, 7 days after influenza vaccination. The sequencing used CXCR5- memory CD4+ T cells sorted from blood, collected 7 days after influenza vaccination. The receptor set was obtained from an adult who received the influenza vaccine.

This chain links TRBV27 with TRBJ2-7, with 12 bases that match TRBD2. The CDR3 sequence is 17 residues long. V lost 5 bases to trimming and J lost 2 bases; unmatched junction nucleotides: 10. Germline values: CDR1 MNHEY, CDR2 SMNVEV (reference sequence). CDR3 in DNA: TGTGCCAGCAGTCCCGTACCGGGACTAGCGGGCCCCTACGAGCAGTACTTC. Its translation: CASSPVPGLAGPYEQYF.

V and J are TRBV15 and TRBJ2-7; the D is unclear. CDR1 is LNHNV and CDR2 is YYDKDF in the germline V gene (reference sequence). This CDR3 has 14 residues. Between the trimmed V and J ends, which lost 0 bases and 7 bases, there was a span of 13 bases. CDR3 sequence reads: CATSRDPVLWEQYF. The CDR3 nucleotides are TGTGCCACCAGCAGAGATCCCGTCCTCTGGGAGCAGTACTTC.

This clone was counted only a few times. This sequence joins TRBV7-9 and TRBJ1-5; D call uncertain. This CDR3 comprises 14 residues. The ends were cut back, 1 base at V and 6 bases at J, with 10 bases in the middle. Per the germline V gene, CDR1 is SEHNR and CDR2 is FQNEAQ (reference sequence). The CDR3 DNA reads TGTGCCAGCAGCTTAGGCCCTCAGAGTCAGCCCCAGCATTTT. It yields the protein CASSLGPQSQPQHF.

This clone was detected once. The CDR3 loop is CASSQVVGSGETQYF. The CDR3 DNA reads TGCGCCAGCAGCCAAGTTGTGGGTTCAGGAGAGACCCAGTACTTC. The gene calls are TRBV4-1 and TRBJ2-5; D remains ambiguous. Germline V gene lookup returns CDR1 MGHRA and CDR2 YSYEKL. Deletions cut 1 base from V and 4 bases from J, with 13 bases between. The CDR3 spans 15 residues.

This chain links TRBV20-1 with TRBJ1-1; no firm D call. The CDR3 covers 11 residues. Germline assignment: CDR1 DFQATT and CDR2 SNEGSKA (reference sequence). Deletions cut 0 bases from V and 1 base from J, with 0 bases between. This chain's CDR3 is CSARENTEAFF. CDR3 sequence (DNA): TGCAGTGCTAGAGAGAACACTGAAGCTTTCTTT.

The rearrangement uses TRBV6-5 and TRBJ2-7; D gene unclear. Deletions cut 7 bases from V and 1 base from J, with 11 bases between. CDR1 MNHEY and CDR2 SVGAGI come from the germline V gene. The CDR3 length is 13 residues. The CDR3 bases are TGTGCCAGCATGAGCCAGTGGTCCTACGAGCAGTACTTC. Its translation is CASMSQWSYEQYF.

In this sample, this clone turned up a few times. This chain connects TRBV1 to TRBJ2-1; the table's TRBD2 call for D was not verified on the DNA. TRBV1 counts as a pseudogene. This CDR3 contains 18 residues. CDR3 in amino acids: CTSNHKMKLAGVRNEQFF. Written as DNA, the CDR3 is TGCACCAGCAACCATAAGATGAAGTTAGCGGGAGTTAGGAATGAGCAGTTCTTC.